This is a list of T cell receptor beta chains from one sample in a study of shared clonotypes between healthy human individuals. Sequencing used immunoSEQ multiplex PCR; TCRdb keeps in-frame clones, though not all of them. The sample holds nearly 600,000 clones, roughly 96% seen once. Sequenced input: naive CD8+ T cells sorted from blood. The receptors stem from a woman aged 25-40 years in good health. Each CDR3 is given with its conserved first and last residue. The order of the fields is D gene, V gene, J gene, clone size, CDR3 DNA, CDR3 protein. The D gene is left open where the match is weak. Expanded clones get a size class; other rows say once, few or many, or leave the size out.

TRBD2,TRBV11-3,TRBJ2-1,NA,TGTGCCAGCAGCTTAGATCAGGGTAGCGGGAGTCCTGAGCAGTTCTTC,CASSLDQGSGSPEQFF
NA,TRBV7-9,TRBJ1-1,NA,TGTGCCAGCAGCTTGGCAGGACAGTGGGTAGCTTTCTTT,CASSLAGQWVAFF
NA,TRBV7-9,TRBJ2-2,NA,TGTGCCAGCAGCTTACCTACGACGAACACCGGGGAGCTGTTTTTT,CASSLPTTNTGELFF
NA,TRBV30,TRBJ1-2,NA,TGTGCCTGGAGCGTGGCCTATGGCTACACCTTC,CAWSVAYGYTF
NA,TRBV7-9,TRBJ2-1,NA,TGTGCCAGCAGCTTAGTAACGGGATCCTACAATGAGCAGTTCTTC,CASSLVTGSYNEQFF
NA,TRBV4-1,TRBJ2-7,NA,TGCGCCAGCAGCCCAGGACCCGGGGGCTACGAGCAGTACTTC,CASSPGPGGYEQYF
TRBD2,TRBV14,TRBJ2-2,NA,TGTGCCAGCAGCCAAGAAGCACTAGCGGGAACCGGGGAGCTGTTTTTT,CASSQEALAGTGELFF
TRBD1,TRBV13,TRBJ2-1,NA,TGTGCCAGCAGCCTTAGAGTTTTCCGGGACAGCTACAATGAGCAGTTCTTC,CASSLRVFRDSYNEQFF
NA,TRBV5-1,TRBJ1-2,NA,TGCGCCAGCAGCTCCGATCCTGGTGGCTACACCTTC,CASSSDPGGYTF
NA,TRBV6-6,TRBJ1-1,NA,TGTGCCAGCAGTTACTCGGTACAGACCACCTCTGAAGCTTTCTTT,CASSYSVQTTSEAFF
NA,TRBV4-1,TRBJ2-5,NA,TGCGCCAGCAGCCAAGATCGCTCGGGGGAAGAGACCCAGTACTTC,CASSQDRSGEETQYF
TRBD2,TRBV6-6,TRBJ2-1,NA,TGTGCCAGCAGCCCGACTAGCGGGAGGTCAAACAATGAGCAGTTCTTC,CASSPTSGRSNNEQFF
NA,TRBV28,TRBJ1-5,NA,TGTGCCAGCAGTTTGCCAACCTATAGCAATCAGCCCCAGCATTTT,CASSLPTYSNQPQHF
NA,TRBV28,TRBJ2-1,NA,TGTGCCAGCAGTTTTCCTAGGGAGTACAATGAGCAGTTCTTC,CASSFPREYNEQFF
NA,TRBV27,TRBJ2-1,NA,TGTGCCAGCAGTTTAGGCCTAGGCGGCTACAATGAGCAGTTCTTC,CASSLGLGGYNEQFF
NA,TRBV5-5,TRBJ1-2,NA,TGTGCCAGCAGCTTGTTACAGGTCGACCAGTATGGCTACACCTTC,CASSLLQVDQYGYTF
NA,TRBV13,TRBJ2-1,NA,TGTGCCAGCAGCACGGGACGGGCCTACAATGAGCAGTTCTTC,CASSTGRAYNEQFF
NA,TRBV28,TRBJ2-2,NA,TGTGCCAGCAGTTTCCGGGGTACCGGGGAGCTGTTTTTT,CASSFRGTGELFF
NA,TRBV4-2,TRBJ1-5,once,TGTGCCAGCAGCTTGGGGGGTCAGCCCCAGCATTTT,CASSLGGQPQHF
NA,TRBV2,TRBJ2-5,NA,TGTGCCAGCAGAGAGGGAATAGGAGAGACCCAGTACTTC,CASREGIGETQYF
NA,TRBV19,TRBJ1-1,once,TGTGCCAGTAGTAGGGAGACATTATTCACTGAAGCTTTCTTT,CASSRETLFTEAFF
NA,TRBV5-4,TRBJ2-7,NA,TGTGCCAGCAGCGGCAGGGATAGTAAGGACGAGCAGTACTTC,CASSGRDSKDEQYF
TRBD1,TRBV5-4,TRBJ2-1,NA,TGTGCCAGCATCCCCGGAACAGGGGGCTACAATGAGCAGTTCTTC,CASIPGTGGYNEQFF
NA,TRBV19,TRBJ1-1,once,TGTGCCAGTAGTCCCTTCGGGAGGAACACTGAAGCTTTCTTT,CASSPFGRNTEAFF